This TCR beta chain emerged from a study of blood T cells in healthy people across ages. Turning to this clonotype: As yet, its antigen is unknown.

Together with a sample-barcoded 5' primer, a J-beta primer mix was included in a second PCR lasting roughly 6 to 12 cycles. All cDNA molecules were each tagged by a template-switch adaptor with 12 random nucleotides. TCRdb re-called the 5' RACE reads with MiXCR, one entry per CDR3 protein. Of under 850,000 distinct CDR3 sequences in the sample, roughly 34% were seen once. Germline assignment: CDR1 SGHRS and CDR2 YFSETQ. This CDR3 has 17 amino acids. The junction had 9 bases not matched to a gene; V was cut back by 4 bases and J by 2 bases. Study results and limitations: Diversity figures based on one million T cells were deemed too low.

This clonotype was obtained from a man between 18 and 29 years old in good health. What was sequenced was blood. This chain joins TRBV5-1 and TRBJ2-1; 10 bases are a match to TRBD2. CDR3 nucleotides: TGCGCCAGCAGCCCCGAAGCGGGAGGGTTCACCTACAATGAGCAGTTCTTC. The encoded protein is CASSPEAGGFTYNEQFF.